The text below deals with one TCR beta chain. Its antigen specificity is not known. V lost 0 bases and J lost 8 bases, and the count of bases not matched to a germline gene is 11. From its cysteine to its phenylalanine, the CDR3 spans 16 amino acids. Only CDR3 DNA remains: 48 bases, in frame from the first base. Via the germline V gene, CDR1 is SGHRS and CDR2 YFSETQ. Library prep was done by the immunoSEQ multiplex PCR assay. The multiplex PCR relied on a mix of 60 forward primers for TCR Vbeta segments and 13 reverse primers for TCR Jbeta segments. Amplification of the CDR3 region of rearranged TCR beta genes was performed with a multiplex PCR assay on genomic DNA. On the Illumina HiSeq System, the amplified TCR beta libraries were sequenced as 87-base-pair reads. As for how the authors treated the data: In a later analysis, tens of millions of unique TCR beta chains were counted across the 500 to 850 repertoires, and roughly 11 million of these chains were shared by at least two donors. Raw reads were error-corrected and collapsed into unique sequences by a nearest-neighbor algorithm in which closely related sequences were merged to remove PCR and sequencing errors. CDR3 sequences were aligned to IMGT reference sequences to assign V, D and J gene segments. For a sequence to be retained, a match of at least six nucleotides to both a V gene segment and a J gene segment was required. Rearrangements were classified as productive when the CDR3 lacked stop codons and remained in frame with V and J, and all other rearrangements were classified as non-productive. Following IMGT convention, CDR3 was defined as the stretch from the second conserved V-encoded cysteine to the conserved J-encoded phenylalanine. The earlier analysis of around 640 of the donors excluded sequences that lacked an unambiguous match to a single V gene segment. An earlier analysis of 587 of the donors classified V segments as functional when productive rearrangements were above 56.7% and as segregating when the standard deviation between donors was above 5%. To diagnose cytomegalovirus status from the catalog of TCR beta chain sequences, a statistical classification framework was built. In a later analysis, TCR nucleotide sequences were compared against IMGT/GENE-DB human TR gene sequences so that V and J genes could be assigned. A later analysis assigned CDR3 sequences and most-parsimonious VDJ recombination scenarios with the TCRdist pipeline. In a later analysis, each TCR beta chain was defined by its CDR3 amino acid sequence together with its V-gene family, and reads without a unique V-gene family were excluded. To address suspected cross-contamination and a sequencing artifact, a later analysis removed a few hundred highly shared, low-generation-probability nucleotide sequences. For each public chain, a later analysis derived a clonal expansion index from normalized ranks of inferred template counts within each repertoire. A later analysis computed generation probabilities with a VDJ recombination model fitted to out-of-frame rearrangements, and checked the results against IGoR. Hypergeometric tests were used in a later analysis to score TCR-TCR, TCR-HLA and TCR-CMV co-occurrence, with a repertoire-size bias correction applied to the TCR pairs. To estimate false discovery rates, a later analysis permuted the HLA or CMV assignments 20 times. A later analysis grouped co-occurring TCRs with DBSCAN, adding TCRdist sequence similarity when clustering within HLA-allele-positive subsets. Repertoires with fewer than 30,000 or more than 120,000 public chains were left out of co-occurrence clustering, as were a handful of repertoires with anomalous nucleotide sharing. The clones in this table, taken by TCRdb from immuneACCESS, are in-frame only. Not every clone is retained; where verified, under half of the shortfall comes from an unresolved V gene, and the cause of the rest is unknown. V and J calls and clone size are as listed in that table; D and trimming were resolved from the DNA. The table for this sample records approximately 140,000 clones. The top ten hold approximately 1.5% of the sample.

This entry belongs to a study of cytomegalovirus exposure and HLA in healthy donors (dated by TCRdb to 2016 to 2017). Turning to the overall study: In an earlier analysis of some 550 of the donors, approximately 300 Gb of sequence data and just under 120 million unique TCR beta sequences from 150 million to 200 million T cells were reported. To predict cytomegalovirus infection status, the study combined high-throughput TCR immunosequencing, statistical association of individual TCRs with disease status, and machine learning. The study was designed to test whether signatures of past pathogen exposure could be identified by cataloging public T cell receptors. Donor age, sex, ethnicity and CMV serostatus were compiled together with the repertoire data. The number of donors typed differed by locus, with about 629-640 for A, B, C, DRB1 and DQB1, roughly 520 for DQA1, over 600 for DPA1, and under 490 for DPB1. An earlier analysis of fewer than 750 of the donors used high-throughput TCR beta sequencing to judge whether each TCR beta V gene segment behaved as functional or pseudogenic. Every discovery cohort repertoire had been produced on one sequencing platform. HLA typing included class I and class II loci at four-digit resolution. Along with the approximately 700-subject first cohort, a separate validation cohort of over a hundred different subjects was used. In a later analysis, previously published TCR beta repertoires from 666 donors were re-analyzed and high-resolution HLA genotyping was added so that TCR occurrence patterns could be studied. Genome-wide SNP genotypes for about three fifths of the roughly 700 donors were used in a later genetic analysis, which treated that subset as a discovery cohort. The study used immunosequencing to profile the T cell repertoires of several hundred subjects and linked those repertoires to cytomegalovirus serostatus. The genetic ancestry cluster associated with self-reported Caucasian donors included over 65% of the 398 genotyped donors. About 5 DR-DQ haplotypes were handled as single units for association and clustering, since linkage in the cohort was strong. Roughly 320 gigabases of sequencing data and 70 million to 95 million unique TCR sequences made up an early release that covered some 640 HLA-typed donors. Rather than using new phenotypic data, the later analysis identified candidate immune exposures from TCR beta sequences and from how often those sequences occurred across donors. Across some 400 genotyped donors of the cohort, an average of 235,054 unique TCR beta nucleotide sequences per donor were sequenced, and approximately 17% of those sequences were non-productive. The research as a whole found: The authors suggested that the approach could potentially be generalized to other disease states and immunological phenotypes. Three of the identified cytomegalovirus-associated TCR beta chains were confirmed in vitro to be specific for cytomegalovirus antigens. The cohort was sequenced for TCR beta chains only, and without alpha or paired-chain data the features that could be detected were limited. In a later analysis, several top co-occurrence clusters were reported to appear linked to parvovirus B19, influenza, CMV and Epstein-Barr virus. A further reported finding was that TCR beta sequences accurately predicted the HLA-A and HLA-B alleles for most subjects in the first cohort. The presence/absence analyses assumed that sequencing depth was roughly uniform across donors, and that assumption may not be true. A group of highly shared sequence variants was considered likely to be a technical artifact of the sequencing pipeline. A later genetic analysis reported fewer N-insertions in productive TCRs among donors in an Asian-associated ancestry cluster than the roughly 620-donor mean. Because counts were too low, some 17 rarely observed V segments, including chromosome 9 orphons, were excluded from the earlier analysis of under 650 of the donors. When HLA alleles, especially DR and DQ, strongly co-occurred, TCR associations were difficult to assign to individual alleles. According to a later analysis, most CMV-associated TCR beta chains appeared to be HLA-restricted, and the HLA associations seemed to be driven largely by CMV exposure. A later analysis found that HLA-associated TCR beta chains were more clonally expanded and had lower generation probabilities than equally common non-associated chains. According to a later analysis, TCR association rates differed among HLA loci, with DRB1 alleles showing the most associated TCRs and HLA-C alleles showing the fewest. Correlated functional status among segregating V segments might reflect linkage disequilibrium, but an unknown experimental factor could not be ruled out. In a later analysis, about 17,000 TCR beta sequences were associated with specific HLA alleles at a false discovery rate of 0.05. Because some donors lacked HLA typing at each locus, the association tests relied only on the typed subset. An association between a missense DCLRE1C variant and V-gene and J-gene trimming of TCR beta chains was found in a later genetic analysis and replicated in an independent cohort. Most TCR sequences were seen in very few donors, while some public TCRs were found in many individuals. In both the original and validation cohorts, the classifier was reported to diagnose cytomegalovirus status with high specificity and sensitivity. The only immune exposure information available for the cohort was CMV serostatus. The study gave a list of about 150 TCR beta chains associated with cytomegalovirus. Some IMGT-functional V segments, including TRBV6-2 and TRBV6-3, could not be told apart with the 87-base-pair reads, so those segments were excluded. An earlier analysis of 587 of the donors showed that most TCR beta V segments appeared in productive rearrangements either about 90% or about 30% of the time, which broadly matched IMGT annotations.

In total, roughly 710 healthy bone marrow donors made up the cohort. Cohort members were all nominally healthy when sampled, although unrecorded immune exposures were likely present. The donor tested CMV seronegative and was one of the 352 seronegative cohort members. Each donor provided a peripheral blood sample, and peripheral blood mononuclear cells were used for TCR beta sequencing. Genomic DNA was extracted from the blood cell samples with the Qiagen DNeasy Blood Extraction Kit. The sequencing sample was made of PBMCs. Recombination joined TRBV5-1 with TRBJ1-2, and TRBD1 matches 9 of the central bases. The sequence came from a woman between 40 and 50 years old in good health and CMV-seronegative. The CDR3 protein: CASSLDMGQGFEGYTF. The DNA sequence is as follows: TGCGCCAGCAGCTTGGACATGGGACAGGGATTTGAGGGCTACACCTTC.